This TCR beta chain was sequenced during a study of shared clonotypes between healthy human individuals. Study details: The people who gave samples were two women and three men aged 18 to 49. Study-wide findings and caveats: Relative to clonotypes present in all four donors, those not shared had lower generation probabilities.

Sequencing was performed with immunoSEQ multiplex PCR; in TCRdb, only in-frame clones are kept and a portion is missing. The sample includes 650,000 to 700,000 clones, 90% of them seen just once. About this clone: Its antigen is unidentified.

The CDR3 spans 17 residues. V trimming: 5 bases; J trimming: 2 bases; junction bases outside the gene matches: 13. Germline V lookup: CDR1 MNHEY, CDR2 SMNVEV (reference sequence). Input material: memory CD8+ T cells from PBMCs. As to subset: CD45RO+ cells pooled with CCR7-negative TemRA cells. The clonotype comes from a young man in good health. Some clones in this sample may be carry-over from other donors' samples. The J gene is TRBJ2-7, the V gene TRBV27; 9 bases fit TRBD1. Written as DNA, the CDR3 is TGTGCCAGCAGTCCGCTCTCGACAGGGGGGCTAACCTACGAGCAGTACTTC. It yields the protein CASSPLSTGGLTYEQYF.